A selection of T cell receptor beta chains follows, all from one sample in a study of CD8 T cells in Susac syndrome. TCRdb re-analysed the immunoSEQ multiplex PCR reads in MiXCR, keeping a single row per CDR3 protein. The sample carries around 99,000 distinct CDR3 sequences, 90% to 98% recorded once. The sample consisted of CD4+ T cells from PBMCs. The source of these receptors is a human donor in good health. Both conserved end residues are part of each CDR3. D genes are given only for firm matches. Size values are once, few and many counts, or a class for expanded clones, and some rows have none.

j_call | clone_size | d_call | v_call | cdr3_aa | cdr3_nt
TRBJ2-3 | - | TRBD2 | TRBV18 | CASSPNIAGDSTDTQYF | TGTGCCAGCTCACCCAACATAGCGGGAGACTCCACAGATACGCAGTATTTT
TRBJ2-5 | once | - | TRBV3-1 | CASSQLQGTQYF | TGTGCCAGCAGCCAGTTGCAAGGAACCCAGTACTTC
TRBJ2-4 | - | - | TRBV12-3/TRBV12-4 | CASSLSGDIQYF | TGTGCCAGCAGTCTGTCGGGGGACATTCAGTACTTC
TRBJ1-5 | once | - | TRBV2 | CASSVGALSNQPQHF | TGTGCCAGCAGTGTTGGGGCCCTAAGCAATCAGCCCCAGCATTTT
TRBJ2-1 | - | - | TRBV25-1 | CASSPAYNEQFF | TGTGCCAGCAGCCCAGCCTACAATGAGCAGTTCTTC
TRBJ1-1 | - | TRBD1 | TRBV19 | CASRRDRGSTEAFF | TGTGCCAGTAGGCGGGACAGGGGATCCACTGAAGCTTTCTTT
TRBJ2-6 | - | - | TRBV28 | CASSSPGRSGANVLTF | TGTGCCAGCAGTTCACCCGGGAGAAGTGGGGCCAACGTCCTGACTTTC
TRBJ2-5 | - | TRBD1 | TRBV20-1 | CSAVSRTTGAATQYF | TGCAGTGCTGTCAGCAGAACTACAGGGGCGGCGACCCAGTACTTC
TRBJ2-3 | - | - | TRBV20-1 | CSARPGVTDTQYF | TGCAGTGCTAGACCGGGAGTAACAGATACGCAGTATTTT
TRBJ2-3 | - | TRBD1 | TRBV2 | CASSRTGSSTDTQYF | TGTGCCAGCAGCAGGACAGGGTCTAGCACAGATACGCAGTATTTT
TRBJ2-3 | once | - | TRBV7-3 | CASSPRLSSNTDTQYF | TGTGCCAGCAGTCCACGACTGTCATCTAACACAGATACGCAGTATTTT
TRBJ2-2 | - | - | TRBV28 | CASSLPAGNTGELFF | TGTGCCAGCAGTCTCCCGGCAGGGAACACCGGGGAGCTGTTTTTT